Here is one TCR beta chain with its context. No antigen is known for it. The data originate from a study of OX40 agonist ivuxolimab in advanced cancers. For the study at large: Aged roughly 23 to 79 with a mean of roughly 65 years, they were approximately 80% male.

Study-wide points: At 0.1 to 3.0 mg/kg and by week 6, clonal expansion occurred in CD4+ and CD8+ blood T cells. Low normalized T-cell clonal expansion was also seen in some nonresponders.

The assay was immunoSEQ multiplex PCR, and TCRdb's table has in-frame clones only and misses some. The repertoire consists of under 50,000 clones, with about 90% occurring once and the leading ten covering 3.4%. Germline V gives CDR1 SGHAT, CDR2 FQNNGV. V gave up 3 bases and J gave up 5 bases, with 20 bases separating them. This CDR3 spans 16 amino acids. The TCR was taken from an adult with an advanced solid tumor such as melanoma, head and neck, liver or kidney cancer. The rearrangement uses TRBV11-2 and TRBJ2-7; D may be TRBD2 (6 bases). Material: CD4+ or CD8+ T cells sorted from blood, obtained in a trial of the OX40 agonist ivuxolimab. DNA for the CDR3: TGTGCCAGCAGCTTGTTCCGCGGGGCCCTAAAACACGAGCAGTACTTC. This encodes CASSLFRGALKHEQYF.